Presented here are 20 T cell receptor beta chains from one specimen sequenced in a study of blood T cell repertoires in COVID-19. The protocol was immunoSEQ multiplex PCR, while the TCRdb copy is restricted to in-frame clones and leaves out a portion. Among 190,000 or so clones listed, approximately 90% were seen once. Sequenced material: peripheral blood. All receptors come from a woman between 18 and 29 years old who had recovered from COVID-19.

The chain joins TRBV2 to TRBJ1-1; no firm D call. The CDR3 length is 15 residues. Germline V gene data show CDR1 as SNHLY and CDR2 as FYNNEI. Between the trimmed V and J ends, which lost 6 bases and 1 base, there was a span of 15 bases. CDR3 sequence reads: CASSLGPGRNTEAFF. For the CDR3, the DNA is TGTGCCAGCAGCCTTGGCCCAGGTAGGAACACTGAAGCTTTCTTT. Variable domain in full (rest from reference TRBV2 and TRBJ1-1): EPEVTQTPSHQVTQMGQEVILRCVPISNHLYFYWYRQILGQKVEFLVSFYNNEISEKSEIFDDQFSVERPDGSNFTLKIRSTKLEDSAMYFCASSLGPGRNTEAFFGQGTRLTVV.

The chain carries TRBV6-6 and TRBJ2-2, with a tentative D call TRBD1 (6 bases). Germline V gene data show CDR1 as MNHNY and CDR2 as SVGAGI (reference sequence). CDR3 size: 15 residues. The ends were cut back, 5 bases at V and 1 base at J, with 11 bases in the middle. DNA for the CDR3: TGTGCCAGCAGTGACCCGACAGGGAACACCGGGGAGCTGTTTTTT. This translates into CASSDPTGNTGELFF.

The chain links TRBV7-2 to TRBJ1-4; 11 positions agree with TRBD1. This CDR3 spans 14 amino acids. CDR1 SGHTA and CDR2 FQGNSA come from the germline V gene. With 6 bases clipped from V and 8 bases from J, the junction kept 5 bases outside the gene matches. The CDR3 reads CASRQGQGGEKLFF. The DNA of the CDR3 is TGTGCCAGCAGGCAGGGACAGGGGGGCGAAAAACTGTTTTTT.

The rearrangement joins TRBV15 to TRBJ2-2, with D possibly TRBD2 on 5 matching bases. Germline lookup yields CDR1 LNHNV and CDR2 YYDKDF (reference sequence). The V end lost 0 bases, the J end lost 1 base, and 9 bases lay between the germline ends. The CDR3 is 16 amino acids. The DNA of the CDR3 is TGTGCCACCAGCAGAGACCGGGAACAGAACACCGGGGAGCTGTTTTTT. Translation gives CATSRDREQNTGELFF.

V is TRBV5-5 and J is TRBJ1-1; maybe TRBD1 (5 bases). This CDR3 comprises 16 residues. The V gene lost 0 bases and the J gene lost 0 bases, with 12 bases spanning the gap. Germline CDR1 and CDR2: SGHKS and YYEKEE (reference sequence). CDR3 region: CASSLAHGAMNTEAFF. In DNA form, the CDR3 reads TGTGCCAGCAGCTTGGCCCATGGGGCCATGAACACTGAAGCTTTCTTT.

The V gene is TRBV3-1 (or the pseudogene TRBV3-2), the J gene TRBJ2-3; TRBD2 aligns across 10 bases. The CDR3 length is 18 residues. The V gene end was trimmed by 0 bases and the J gene end by 0 bases; junction bases not matched to a gene: 6. Germline-derived CDR1 and CDR2 are LGHDT and YNNKEL (reference sequence). DNA of the CDR3: TGTGCCAGCAGCCAAGAATTACTAGCGGGATATAGCACAGATACGCAGTATTTT. It codes for CASSQELLAGYSTDTQYF.

This chain uses TRBV3-1 (or the pseudogene TRBV3-2) with TRBJ2-7; D is possibly TRBD1 (6 bases). This CDR3 region has 15 residues. V was cut by 6 bases and J by 7 bases, with 22 bases left in between. Germline CDR1 LGHDT, CDR2 YNNKEL (reference sequence). The CDR3 sequence: CASSLLAAGVGEQYF. The CDR3 DNA follows: TGTGCCAGCAGTCTACTGGCGGCAGGGGTGGGTGAGCAGTACTTC.

The chain is built from TRBV6-2 or TRBV6-3 and TRBJ2-7, with TRBD1 identical over 7 bases. The germline V gene has CDR1 MNHEY and CDR2 SVGEGT. The ends lost 5 bases at V and 0 bases at J; junction bases unmatched: 7. This CDR3 is 15 amino acids long. The CDR3 sequence: CASSVWTGPSYEQYF. CDR3 DNA: TGTGCCAGCAGTGTCTGGACAGGACCCTCCTACGAGCAGTACTTC.

This clone was detected only a few times. The chain is built from TRBV2 and TRBJ2-7, with D hard to call. V was trimmed by 7 bases and J by 4 bases, leaving 8 bases between them. Germline CDR1 is SNHLY and CDR2 is FYNNEI. CDR3 size: 11 residues. CDR3 sequence reads: CASTPSYEQYF. Here the CDR3 DNA reads TGTGCCAGCACTCCCTCGTACGAGCAGTACTTC.

This clone was recorded a few times. V usage is TRBV2 and J usage is TRBJ1-5, with 10 bases identical to TRBD1. The CDR3 is 14 amino acids. J gave up 7 bases and V 7 bases, and 7 bases lay outside the gene matches. Per germline, CDR1 SNHLY and CDR2 FYNNEI. The CDR3 sequence: CASTMGTGEQPQHF. The CDR3 DNA sequence: TGTGCCAGCACAATGGGGACAGGGGAACAGCCCCAGCATTTT.

The rearrangement uses TRBV6-6 and TRBJ1-1; D uncertain. CDR1 and CDR2 from the germline V gene are MNHNY and SVGAGI (reference sequence). V shed 6 bases and J shed 5 bases, with 13 bases lying between them. The CDR3 is 13 residues long. CDR3 nucleotide sequence: TGTGCCAGCAGCCTAGGCGGGAGAACTGAAGCTTTCTTT. Translation gives CASSLGGRTEAFF.

This clone was seen more than once but under ten times. The chain uses TRBV6-1 and TRBJ1-5, with TRBD1 identical over 9 bases. This CDR3 has 16 amino acids. The V and J ends lost 0 bases and 4 bases, in that order; junction bases with no gene match: 4. Germline loops: CDR1 MNHNS, CDR2 SASEGT. In DNA, the CDR3 is TGTGCCAGCAGTGAAGCGGCGGGACAGGGTAATCAGCCCCAGCATTTT. It encodes CASSEAAGQGNQPQHF.

The gene calls are TRBV24-1 and TRBJ2-1; 9 bases map to TRBD2. Trimming at V came to 3 bases and at J to 2 bases, leaving 4 bases not matched to a gene. Germline V gene data show CDR1 as KGHDR and CDR2 as SFDVKD. The CDR3 is made up of 16 amino acids. CDR3 sequence reads: CATSDDSGSAYNEQFF. In nucleotides, the CDR3 is TGTGCCACCAGTGATGATAGCGGGAGTGCCTACAATGAGCAGTTCTTC.

Written as DNA, the CDR3 is TGTGCCAGCAGCTTTCAGCGTCGAAGCACAGATACGCAGTATTTT. Translating gives CASSFQRRSTDTQYF. The chain has TRBV7-2 and TRBJ2-3; no definite D call. V lost 3 bases to trimming and J lost 0 bases, with 10 bases between them. Germline CDR1 and CDR2: SGHTA and FQGNSA. This CDR3 region has 15 residues.

The chain carries TRBV28 and TRBJ1-2; 8 bases are shared with TRBD1. Germline V gene data show CDR1 as MDHEN and CDR2 as SYDVKM. The CDR3 totals 16 residues. V lost 5 bases and J lost 0; bases outside the gene matches: 8. CDR3 sequence: CASSQGGQDPNYGYTF. The CDR3 DNA reads TGTGCCAGCAGTCAAGGGGGACAGGACCCTAACTATGGCTACACCTTC.

The chain couples TRBV12-5 to TRBJ2-5; D perhaps matches TRBD2 (5 bases). The CDR3 length is 13 residues. Deletions cut 1 base from V and 5 bases from J, with 8 bases between. The V gene's germline CDR1 is LGHNT and CDR2 FRNRAP. In DNA, the CDR3 is TGTGCTAGTGGTTTGGGGGTAGCGGAGACCCAGTACTTC. Residues: CASGLGVAETQYF.

The chain combines TRBV21-1 with TRBJ2-1; TRBD2 reflects the table's D call only, with no check against the DNA. TRBV21-1 is a pseudogene segment. The length of the CDR3 is 16 residues. CDR3 protein: CASSKVPRDRGDEQFF. CDR3 nucleotide sequence: TGTGCCAGCAGCAAAGTTCCTAGGGACCGCGGGGATGAGCAGTTCTTC.

The V gene is TRBV25-1, the J gene TRBJ1-4; perhaps TRBD1 as D (5 bases). The V gene lost 2 bases and the J gene lost 9 bases, with 16 bases spanning the gap. CDR3 length: 15 residues. Germline V lookup: CDR1 MGHDK, CDR2 SYGVNS. CDR3 sequence reads: CASSEGQGLGKKLFF. The CDR3 nucleotides read TGTGCCAGCAGTGAAGGGCAGGGCCTAGGAAAAAAACTGTTTTTT.

J is TRBJ2-7 and V is TRBV7-8; TRBD2 matches 9 bases. The CDR3 is 19 residues long. J was trimmed by 4 bases and V by 4 bases; bases with no gene match: 20. Germline loops: CDR1 SGHVS, CDR2 FQNEAQ. The CDR3 DNA is TGTGCCAGCAGCTCCCGAGACGAGTCAGTAGCGGGAGTTCCGTACGAGCAGTACGTC. Amino acids: CASSSRDESVAGVPYEQYV.

The chain combines TRBV14 with TRBJ2-7; TRBD1 agrees at 8 bases. This CDR3 contains 15 residues. Trimming took 3 bases from V and 3 from J; bases not matched to a gene: 7. Germline CDR1 is SGHDN and CDR2 is FVKESK. Here the CDR3 DNA reads TGTGCCAGCAGCCAGGGACAGGTCCGGCTCTACGAGCAGTACTTC. Residues: CASSQGQVRLYEQYF. Full variable domain (rest looked up from reference TRBV14 and TRBJ2-7): EAGVTQFPSHSVIEKGQTVTLRCDPISGHDNLYWYRRVMGKEIKFLLHFVKESKQDESGMPNNRFLAERTGGTYSTLKVQPAELEDSGVYFCASSQGQVRLYEQYFGPGTRLTVT.